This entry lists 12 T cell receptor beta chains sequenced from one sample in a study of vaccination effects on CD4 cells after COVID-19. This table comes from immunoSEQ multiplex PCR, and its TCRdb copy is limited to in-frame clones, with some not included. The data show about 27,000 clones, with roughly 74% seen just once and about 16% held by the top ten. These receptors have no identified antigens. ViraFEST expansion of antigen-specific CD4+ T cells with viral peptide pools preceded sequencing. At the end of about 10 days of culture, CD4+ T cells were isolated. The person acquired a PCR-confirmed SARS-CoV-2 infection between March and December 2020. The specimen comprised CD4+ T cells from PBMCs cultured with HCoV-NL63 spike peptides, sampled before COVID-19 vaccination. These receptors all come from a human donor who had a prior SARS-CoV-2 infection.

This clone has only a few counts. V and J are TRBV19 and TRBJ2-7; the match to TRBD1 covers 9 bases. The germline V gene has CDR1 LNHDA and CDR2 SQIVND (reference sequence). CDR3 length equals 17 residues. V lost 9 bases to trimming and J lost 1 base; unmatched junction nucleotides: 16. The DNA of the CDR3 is TGTGCCAGGGGGGGACAGGGCACCCTTACGGCGTCCTACGAGCAGTACTTC. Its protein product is CARGGQGTLTASYEQYF. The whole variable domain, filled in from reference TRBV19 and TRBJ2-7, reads DGGITQSPKYLFRKEGQNVTLSCEQNLNHDAMYWYRQDPGQGLRLIYYSQIVNDFQKGDIAEGYSVSREKKESFPLTVTSAQKNPTAFYLCARGGQGTLTASYEQYFGPGTRLTVT.

CDR3 in DNA: TGTGCCAGCAGTGACTCGGTCAGGGGGCCCTACGAGCAGTACTTC. It specifies CASSDSVRGPYEQYF. The gene calls are TRBV6-4 and TRBJ2-7; TRBD1 matches at 8 bases. CDR1 is MRHNA and CDR2 is SNTAGT in the germline V gene. With 0 bases clipped from V and 2 bases from J, the junction kept 3 bases outside the gene matches. There are 15 residues in the CDR3.

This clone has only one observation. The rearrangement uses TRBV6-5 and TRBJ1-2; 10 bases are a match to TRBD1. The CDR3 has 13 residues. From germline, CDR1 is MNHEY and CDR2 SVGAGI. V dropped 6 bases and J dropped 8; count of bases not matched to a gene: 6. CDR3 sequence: CASRPDRGRGYTF. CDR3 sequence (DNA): TGTGCCAGCAGACCTGACAGGGGGCGAGGCTACACCTTC.

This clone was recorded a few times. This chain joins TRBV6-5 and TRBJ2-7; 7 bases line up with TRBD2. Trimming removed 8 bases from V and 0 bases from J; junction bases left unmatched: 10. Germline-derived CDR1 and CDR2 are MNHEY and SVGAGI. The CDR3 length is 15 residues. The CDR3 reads CASGRMLADSYEQYF. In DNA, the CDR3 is TGTGCCAGCGGAAGGATGCTAGCGGACTCCTACGAGCAGTACTTC.

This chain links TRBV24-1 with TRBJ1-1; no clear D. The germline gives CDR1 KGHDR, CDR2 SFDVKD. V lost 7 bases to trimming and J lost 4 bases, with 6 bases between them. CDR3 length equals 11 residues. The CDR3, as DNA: TGTGCCACCAGAGGTGGCACTGAAGCTTTCTTT. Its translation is CATRGGTEAFF.

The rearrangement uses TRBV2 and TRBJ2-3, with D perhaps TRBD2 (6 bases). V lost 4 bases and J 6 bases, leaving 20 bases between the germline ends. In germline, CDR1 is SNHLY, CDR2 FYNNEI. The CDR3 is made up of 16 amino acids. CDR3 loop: CASSGGGIGFMDTQYF. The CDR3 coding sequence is TGTGCCAGCAGTGGCGGCGGGATAGGCTTTATGGATACGCAGTATTTT. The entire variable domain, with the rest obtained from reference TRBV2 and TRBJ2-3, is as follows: EPEVTQTPSHQVTQMGQEVILRCVPISNHLYFYWYRQILGQKVEFLVSFYNNEISEKSEIFDDQFSVERPDGSNFTLKIRSTKLEDSAMYFCASSGGGIGFMDTQYFGPGTRLTVL.

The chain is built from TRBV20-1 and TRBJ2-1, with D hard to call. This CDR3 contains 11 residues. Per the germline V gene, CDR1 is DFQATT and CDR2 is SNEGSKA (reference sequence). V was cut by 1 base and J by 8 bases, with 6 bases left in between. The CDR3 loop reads CSARGRHEQFF. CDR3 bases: TGCAGTGCTAGAGGGCGCCATGAGCAGTTCTTC.

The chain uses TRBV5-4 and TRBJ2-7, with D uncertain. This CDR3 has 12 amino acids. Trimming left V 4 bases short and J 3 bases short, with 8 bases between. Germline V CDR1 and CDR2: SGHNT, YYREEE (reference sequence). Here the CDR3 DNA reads TGTGCCAGCAGCAGGACCAACTACGAGCAGTACTTC. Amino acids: CASSRTNYEQYF. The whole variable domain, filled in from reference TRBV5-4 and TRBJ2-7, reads ETGVTQSPTHLIKTRGQQVTLRCSSQSGHNTVSWYQQALGQGPQFIFQYYREEENGRGNFPPRFSGLQFPNYSSELNVNALELDDSALYLCASSRTNYEQYFGPGTRLTVT.

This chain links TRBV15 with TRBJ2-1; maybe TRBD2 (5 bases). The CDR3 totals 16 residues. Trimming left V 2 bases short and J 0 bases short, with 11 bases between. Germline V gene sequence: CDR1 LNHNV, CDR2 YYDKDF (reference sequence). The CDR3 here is CATSRLLVDSYNEQFF. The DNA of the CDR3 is TGTGCCACCAGCAGATTACTAGTCGACTCCTACAATGAGCAGTTCTTC.

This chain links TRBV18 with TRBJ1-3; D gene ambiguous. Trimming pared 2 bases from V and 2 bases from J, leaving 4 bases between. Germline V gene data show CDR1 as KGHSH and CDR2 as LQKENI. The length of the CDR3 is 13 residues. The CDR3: CASSPSPGNTIYF. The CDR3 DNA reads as TGTGCCAGCTCACCAAGCCCTGGAAACACCATATATTTT.

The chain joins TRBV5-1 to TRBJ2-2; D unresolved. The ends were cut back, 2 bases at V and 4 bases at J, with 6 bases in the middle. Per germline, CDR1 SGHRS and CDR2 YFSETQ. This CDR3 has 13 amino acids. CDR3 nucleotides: TGCGCCAGCAGCTTTTACGGCACCGGGGAGCTGTTTTTT. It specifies CASSFYGTGELFF.

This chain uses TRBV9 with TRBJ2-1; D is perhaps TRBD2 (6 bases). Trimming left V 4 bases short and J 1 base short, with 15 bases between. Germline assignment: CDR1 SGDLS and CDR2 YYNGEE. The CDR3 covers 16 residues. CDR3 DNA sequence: TGTGCCAGCAGCTTCCAAGGTGGGAGGTCCTACAATGAGCAGTTCTTC. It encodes CASSFQGGRSYNEQFF.